Listed here is a single T cell receptor beta chain. Assay: immunoSEQ multiplex PCR; the TCRdb copy retains only in-frame clones and omits some. The sample holds about 19,000 clones, approximately 80% seen once. Time point here: cycle 4 day 1 (C4D1), after less than seven weeks of nivolumab. No patient escaped relapse after autologous stem cell transplantation, and brentuximab vedotin exposure varied. The record originates from a study of PD-1 blockade in classical Hodgkin lymphoma. This CDR3 is built from 14 residues. The ends lost 1 base at V and 5 bases at J; junction bases unmatched: 4. CDR1 is SGHRS, CDR2 YFSETQ, per germline.

The sample here was peripheral blood mononuclear cells (PBMCs), taken before the fourth cycle of nivolumab. The sequence was collected from a human donor with classical Hodgkin lymphoma. The chain employs TRBV5-1 and TRBJ2-3; 7 bases agree with TRBD2. CDR3 sequence (DNA): TGCGCCAGCAGCTTGAGCGGGGCTGAAGATACGCAGTATTTT. This encodes CASSLSGAEDTQYF.